Presented here are 5 T cell receptor beta chains from one specimen sequenced in a study of metastatic and nonmetastatic thyroid tumors. Thyroid surgery had not been preceded by any treatment in any patient. TCRdb recomputed clones from the PCR reads via MiXCR. This sample yields fewer than 30,000 clones, of which 20% to 25% are seen a single time; 20% to 30% belongs to the top ten. The specimen sequenced was blood. Receptors originate from a male donor with papillary thyroid cancer or a benign thyroid nodule (not recorded which). Some clones in this sample may be carry-over from other donors' samples.

There are many counts of this clone. At the DNA level, this CDR3 is encoded by other sequences in the same sample as well. CDR3 region: CASSVTGDHRYGYF. The CDR3 DNA is TGTGCCAGCAGTGTCACAGGGGATCACAGATACGGGTATTTT. This chain joins TRBV2 and TRBJ2-3; 7 bases line up with TRBD1. There are 14 residues in the CDR3. The V segment lost 4 bases and the J segment 14 bases; nucleotides outside the gene matches: 15. The V gene's germline CDR1 is SNHLY and CDR2 FYNNEI.

This clone was detected only a few times. The chain recombines TRBV6-1 with TRBJ2-7, with 11 bases aligning to TRBD2. This CDR3 has 17 amino acids. Trimming cost V 10 bases and J 10 bases; bases outside gene matches: 24. The germline CDR1 and CDR2 sequences are MNHNS and SASEGT. As DNA, the CDR3 is TGTGCCAACAATTCTCCGCTAACACTAGCGGGAGCCGGGGATCAGTACTTC. Protein: CANNSPLTLAGAGDQYF.

Ten or more counts support this clone. The rearrangement uses TRBV7-9 and TRBJ2-2; TRBD1 matches 7 bases. There are 13 residues in the CDR3. The V and J ends lost 6 bases and 5 bases, in that order; junction bases with no gene match: 3. Germline CDR1 is SEHNR and CDR2 is FQNEAQ (reference sequence). CDR3 protein: CASRLQGTGELFF. Here the CDR3 DNA reads TGTGCCAGCAGACTACAGGGGACCGGGGAGCTGTTTTTT.

This clone appeared many times. The chain joins TRBV11-2 to TRBJ1-1; D is ambiguous. CDR3 size: 14 residues. With 0 bases removed from V and 8 bases from J, the gap between germline ends came to 13 bases. CDR1 is SGHAT and CDR2 is FQNNGV in the germline V gene. The CDR3 reads CASSLDDERSEAFF. The CDR3 DNA sequence: TGTGCCAGCAGCTTAGATGATGAAAGGTCCGAAGCTTTCTTT.

This clone was detected many times. The chain links TRBV18 to TRBJ1-2; 8 bases are a match to TRBD1. The ends lost 3 bases at V and 5 bases at J; junction bases unmatched: 2. From germline, CDR1 is KGHSH and CDR2 LQKENI. There are 13 residues in the CDR3. CDR3: CASSPDRGYGYTF. CDR3 in DNA: TGTGCCAGCTCACCTGACAGGGGTTATGGCTACACCTTC.